This T cell receptor beta chain was recorded in a study of T cell changes during pregnancy in multiple sclerosis. Germline V gives CDR1 SGHRS, CDR2 YFSETQ. This CDR3 contains 15 residues. The germline V and J ends were trimmed by 3 bases and 5 bases, with 16 bases remaining between them. The data were produced by immunoSEQ multiplex PCR, yet TCRdb's version contains in-frame clones alone and is incomplete. The table includes roughly 84,000 clones, 93% detected once. The clonotype originates from a female donor in good health, enrolled as a control in a pregnancy study. This sample comprised peripheral blood, obtained in the third trimester of pregnancy. The chain carries TRBV5-1 and TRBJ2-3; maybe TRBD1 (6 bases). The chain's CDR3 is CASSYRDPGVDTQYF. The CDR3 nucleotides are TGCGCCAGCAGCTACAGGGACCCCGGAGTAGATACGCAGTATTTT. Filled out from reference TRBV5-1 and TRBJ2-3, the complete variable domain reads KAGVTQTPRYLIKTRGQQVTLSCSPISGHRSVSWYQQTPGQGLQFLFEYFSETQRNKGNFPGRFSGRQFSNSRSEMNVSTLELGDSALYLCASSYRDPGVDTQYFGPGTRLTVL.